A single sample gave rise to the 26 T cell receptor beta chains below, sequenced in a study of blood T cells in healthy people across ages. Sample-barcoded 5' priming and a J-beta primer mix drove a second PCR of about 7 to 12 cycles. MiXCR, run by TCRdb on the 5' RACE reads, gives a single entry per CDR3 protein. The profile shows roughly 730,000 distinct CDR3 sequences, just over 55% of them singletons. Sequences were obtained from blood. The receptors here all came from a man in his forties or fifties in good health.

There are a few counts of this clonotype. One end of the junction fails to match germline, which may point to a read error. V gene TRBV10-3 combines with J gene TRBJ1-1; D gene unclear. CDR3 size: 13 residues. Germline V gives CDR1 ENHRY, CDR2 SYGVKD. The CDR3 loop is CASSESGNTEAFF. The CDR3, as DNA: TGTGCCAGCAGTGAGTCTGGGAACACTGAAGCTTTCTTT.

The rearrangement joins TRBV20-1 to TRBJ1-6; D gene ambiguous. Germline CDR1 DFQATT, CDR2 SNEGSKA (reference sequence). The V gene lost 6 bases and the J gene lost 8 bases, with 14 bases spanning the gap. CDR3 length equals 13 residues. The CDR3 loop is CSAGKGDDSPLHF. CDR3 coding DNA: TGCAGTGCAGGAAAAGGCGACGATTCACCCCTCCACTTT.

The sample holds a few counts of this clonotype. J is TRBJ2-7 and V is TRBV29-1; 7 nucleotides line up with TRBD2. The CDR3 contains 15 residues. J lost 6 bases, V lost 0 bases, and 11 bases had no gene match. Germline CDR1 SQVTM, CDR2 ANQGSEA. CDR3 protein: CSVEDQGRAGREQYF. The CDR3 nucleotides are TGCAGCGTTGAAGATCAAGGAAGAGCGGGACGCGAGCAGTACTTC.

This clonotype showed up just once. The chain links TRBV9 to TRBJ2-3, with D possibly matching TRBD2 (5 bases). Trimming stripped 3 bases from V and 2 bases from J, with 13 bases between. CDR3 length: 15 residues. The V gene's germline CDR1 is SGDLS and CDR2 YYNGEE. CDR3 DNA: TGTGCCAGCAGCGGGGCCTCAGCGGTCACAGATACGCAGTATTTT. This encodes CASSGASAVTDTQYF.

The CDR3, as DNA: TGTGCCAGCAGCTTTGGCGGGATTTCAGATACGCAGTATTTT. This encodes CASSFGGISDTQYF. The gene calls are TRBV5-5 and TRBJ2-3; a weak D match, TRBD2 (6 bases). CDR3 length: 14 residues. In germline, CDR1 is SGHKS, CDR2 YYEKEE (reference sequence). Deletions cut 2 bases from V and 4 bases from J, with 11 bases between.

The chain has TRBV20-1 and TRBJ2-1, with TRBD2 matching over 7 bases. V dropped 3 bases and J dropped 1; count of bases not matched to a gene: 6. CDR1 is DFQATT, CDR2 SNEGSKA, per germline (reference sequence). This CDR3 region has 15 residues. The CDR3 is CSASPPGRSYNEQFF. The CDR3 bases are TGCAGTGCTAGTCCCCCCGGGAGGTCCTACAATGAGCAGTTCTTC.

The chain has TRBV5-1 and TRBJ2-5, with no clear D. V lost 4 bases and J lost 2, with 9 bases in between. CDR1 and CDR2 from the germline V gene are SGHRS and YFSETQ. CDR3 size: 13 residues. The CDR3: CASSGDQQETQYF. In nucleotides, the CDR3 is TGCGCCAGCAGCGGGGATCAACAAGAGACCCAGTACTTC.

The chain recombines TRBV9 with TRBJ2-3; D may be TRBD1 (6 bases). Trimming took off 0 bases at V and 4 bases at J, with 15 bases between the two ends. The CDR3 spans 16 residues. In germline, CDR1 is SGDLS, CDR2 YYNGEE. This CDR3 is CASSVGLGTGSDTQYF. The DNA of the CDR3 is TGTGCCAGCAGCGTAGGTTTAGGAACAGGGTCAGATACGCAGTATTTT.

The rearrangement links TRBV20-1 to TRBJ2-3, with TRBD2 as a possible D gene (5 bases). The CDR3 contains 17 residues. Germline CDR1 reads DFQATT; CDR2 reads SNEGSKA (reference sequence). Trimming removed 4 bases at V and 6 bases at J, with 26 bases between. DNA of the CDR3: TGCAGTGCTAAAGATGACCGGGGAAGCTTTGAGGATGATACGCAGTATTTT. It codes for CSAKDDRGSFEDDTQYF.

This clonotype has only a few counts. The chain uses TRBV29-1 and TRBJ2-7; 11 bases map to TRBD2. Trimming at V came to 6 bases and at J to 4 bases, leaving 5 bases not matched to a gene. Germline CDR1 reads SQVTM; CDR2 reads ANQGSEA. The CDR3 runs to 13 residues. CDR3 sequence reads: CSVTSGSSYEQYF. CDR3 coding DNA: TGCAGCGTAACTAGCGGGAGTTCTTACGAGCAGTACTTC.

This clonotype has more than one count but fewer than ten. The CDR3 spells CAISPSRGSYNEQFF. The DNA for the CDR3 is TGTGCGATTTCCCCGAGCAGGGGCTCCTACAATGAGCAGTTCTTC. The genes are TRBV28 and TRBJ2-1; D perhaps matches TRBD1 (6 bases). The CDR3 is made up of 15 amino acids. Germline CDR1 MDHEN, CDR2 SYDVKM.

The chain combines TRBV19 with TRBJ2-1; D is uncertain. CDR3 size: 14 residues. Germline V gene lookup returns CDR1 LNHDA and CDR2 SQIVND (reference sequence). The V gene lost 3 bases and the J gene lost 7 bases, with 13 bases spanning the gap. CDR3 nucleotides: TGTGCCAGTAGTATTGGCCCCCTACAGAATGAGCAGTTCTTC. Translation: CASSIGPLQNEQFF.

Points on this clonotype: Mismatch with germline at one junction end may stem from a read error. The chain is built from TRBV10-3 and TRBJ2-5, with D perhaps matching TRBD1 or TRBD2 (5 bases each). In germline, CDR1 is ENHRY, CDR2 SYGVKD. The CDR3 is 12 amino acids. The CDR3 here is CASAGTEEAQYF. The CDR3 DNA sequence: TGTGCCTCTGCAGGGACGGAAGAGGCCCAGTACTTC.

About this clonotype itself: This sequence may be a read error, since a much larger clone differs from it by one base. The rearrangement links TRBV29-1 to TRBJ1-2, with D unclear. The CDR3 covers 11 residues. Trimming pared 2 bases from V and 4 bases from J, leaving 5 bases between. Germline V gives CDR1 SQVTM, CDR2 ANQGSEA. The CDR3 DNA reads TGCAGCGTTGAAAGGCCCTATGGCTACACCTTC. It codes for CSVERPYGYTF.

In its sample, this clonotype was seen many times. The chain employs TRBV20-1 and TRBJ2-5, with 7 positions matching TRBD2. Trimming cost V 3 bases and J 4 bases; bases outside gene matches: 8. Germline CDR1 reads DFQATT; CDR2 reads SNEGSKA (reference sequence). The CDR3 sequence is 14 residues long. The CDR3 DNA sequence: TGCAGTGCTAGCACCGTGGGGGGGGGAGAGACCCAGTACTTC. The encoded protein is CSASTVGGGETQYF.

V usage is TRBV6-2 or TRBV6-3 and J usage is TRBJ2-3; D remains unclear. The CDR3 sequence is 13 residues long. V lost 5 bases, J lost 2 bases, and 8 bases lay in between. Germline values: CDR1 MNHEY, CDR2 SVGEGT. The chain's CDR3 is CASSRYFTDTQYF. In DNA, the CDR3 is TGTGCCAGCAGTCGTTACTTCACAGATACGCAGTATTTT.

The chain is built from TRBV5-6 and TRBJ2-3, with 16 bases that match TRBD2. With 3 bases clipped from V and 6 bases from J, the junction kept 13 bases outside the gene matches. Looked up from germline, CDR1 is SGHDT and CDR2 is YYEEEE. There are 19 residues in the CDR3. This CDR3 is CASSYRPGTSGGGPDTQYF. The CDR3 coding sequence is TGTGCCAGCAGCTACCGTCCCGGGACTAGCGGGGGGGGCCCCGATACGCAGTATTTT.

V usage is TRBV20-1 and J usage is TRBJ2-7, with TRBD2 matching 9 bases. The J call may be faulty, since TRBJ2-5 better matches the DNA end. The CDR3 has 14 residues. The germline CDR1 and CDR2 sequences are DFQATT and SNEGSKA (reference sequence). For the CDR3, the DNA is TGCAGTGCTCCTCTAGCGGGAAGCATTAAGACCCAGTACTTC. It yields the protein CSAPLAGSIKTQYF.

This clonotype was counted once. The CDR3 DNA sequence: TGTGCCAGCAGTGTCCGGGACGATGAAGCCAAAAACATTCAGTACTTC. Translating it yields CASSVRDDEAKNIQYF. This chain connects TRBV6-6 to TRBJ2-4; D is tentatively TRBD1 or TRBD2 (5 bases each). Germline V CDR1 and CDR2: MNHNY, SVGAGI (reference sequence). Trimming shortened V by 5 bases and J by 0 bases, and 14 bases separated the two germline ends. The CDR3 contains 16 residues.

The genes are TRBV11-1 and TRBJ2-1; D gene uncertain. The CDR3 consists of 11 residues. From germline, CDR1 is SGHAT and CDR2 FQDESV (reference sequence). With 3 bases removed from V and 9 bases from J, the gap between germline ends came to 6 bases. The CDR3 sequence: CASSFTVEQFF. CDR3 coding DNA: TGTGCCAGCAGCTTTACGGTTGAGCAGTTCTTC.

This clonotype was recorded a few times. V and J are TRBV7-9 and TRBJ2-1; a weak D match, TRBD2 (5 bases). V dropped 3 bases and J dropped 4 bases, with 10 bases sitting between them. The CDR3 is made up of 14 amino acids. Germline V lookup: CDR1 SEHNR, CDR2 FQNEAQ (reference sequence). This CDR3 reads CASSLATTYNEQFF. In DNA form, the CDR3 reads TGTGCCAGCAGCTTGGCGACTACTTACAATGAGCAGTTCTTC.

The genes are TRBV12-3 or TRBV12-4 and TRBJ2-7; D is tentatively TRBD1 or TRBD2 (5 bases each). This CDR3 spans 16 amino acids. The germline V and J ends were trimmed by 7 bases and 0 bases, with 19 bases remaining between them. In DNA form, the CDR3 reads TGTGCCAGCACCCTAGGGACGGCATTCCTCTCCTACGAGCAGTACTTC. Translated, it gives CASTLGTAFLSYEQYF.

The table lists this clonotype with a count of one. The chain couples TRBV11-1 to TRBJ1-4; tentatively, D is TRBD1 (5 bases). The CDR3 runs 13 residues. Germline CDR1 and CDR2: SGHAT and FQDESV (reference sequence). Trimming left V 8 bases short and J 10 bases short, with 17 bases between. In nucleotides, the CDR3 is TGTGCCAGCGGTGGGACGGCCAAGGGAAAACTGTTTTTT. The encoded protein is CASGGTAKGKLFF.

The J gene is TRBJ2-2, the V gene TRBV5-5; D uncertain. The germline V gene has CDR1 SGHKS and CDR2 YYEKEE (reference sequence). Trimming cost V 4 bases and J 2 bases, with 12 bases left between them. The CDR3 is made up of 15 amino acids. The CDR3: CASSLLLGNTGELFF. Here the CDR3 DNA reads TGTGCCAGCAGCCTCCTCCTGGGTAACACCGGGGAGCTGTTTTTT.

The V call is TRBV12-3 or TRBV12-4, the J call TRBJ2-1; TRBD2 agrees at 7 bases. This CDR3 is 16 amino acids long. V lost 7 bases to trimming and J lost 1 base; unmatched junction nucleotides: 10. CDR3 residues: CASTLTGLHSYNEQFF. CDR3 nucleotide sequence: TGTGCCAGCACTCTGACGGGACTACATTCCTACAATGAGCAGTTCTTC.

This chain connects TRBV7-2 to TRBJ2-1; 11 nucleotides align to TRBD2. This CDR3 has 16 residues. Germline lookup yields CDR1 SGHTA and CDR2 FQGNSA. J was trimmed by 4 bases and V by 4 bases; bases with no gene match: 6. The CDR3 DNA reads TGTGCCAGCAGCTCATTAGCGGGGGGGGTTTACAATGAGCAGTTCTTC. Residues: CASSSLAGGVYNEQFF.